This T cell receptor beta chain was captured by sequencing in a study of blood T cell repertoires in COVID-19. Study background: Acute and convalescent COVID-19 samples came from the United States, Italy and Spain. Nucleic acid was either cDNA or gDNA, and it came from T cells, B-cell-depleted T cells, or PBMCs.

Seattle patients were enrolled during active infection and followed longitudinally. The CDR3 is made up of 15 amino acids. V was shortened by 5 bases and J by 10 bases, with 18 bases between the two germline ends. CDR1 and CDR2 (germline): SGHTA, FQGNSA. In the study's own analysis: Amplification with reference gene primers provided the estimates of nucleated cell counts. TCRdb's copy holds only in-frame clones and misses some; the assay was immunoSEQ multiplex PCR. V, J and clone size were drawn from that table, and D and trimming were deduced from the DNA. The data show under 300,000 clones, roughly 90% seen once.

The TCR originated in a woman aged 70-85 years with COVID-19, enrolled during active disease. The sequenced sample consisted of peripheral blood. J is TRBJ1-6 and V is TRBV7-2; TRBD1 might be the D (5 bases). The DNA for the CDR3 is TGTGCCAGCAGCCCGCGGGACTCAGGATGGTCACCCCTCCACTTT. This sequence encodes CASSPRDSGWSPLHF.